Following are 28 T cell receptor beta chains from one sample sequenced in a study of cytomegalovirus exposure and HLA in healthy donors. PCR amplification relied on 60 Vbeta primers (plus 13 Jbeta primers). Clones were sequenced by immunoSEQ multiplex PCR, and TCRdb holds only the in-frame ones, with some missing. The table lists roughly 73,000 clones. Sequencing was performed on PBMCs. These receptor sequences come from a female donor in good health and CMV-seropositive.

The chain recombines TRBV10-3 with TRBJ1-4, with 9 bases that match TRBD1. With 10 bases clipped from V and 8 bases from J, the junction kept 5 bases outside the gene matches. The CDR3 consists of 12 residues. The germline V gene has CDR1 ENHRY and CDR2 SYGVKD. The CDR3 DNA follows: TGTGCCACACAGGGGGCCGCCGAAAAACTGTTTTTT. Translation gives CATQGAAEKLFF.

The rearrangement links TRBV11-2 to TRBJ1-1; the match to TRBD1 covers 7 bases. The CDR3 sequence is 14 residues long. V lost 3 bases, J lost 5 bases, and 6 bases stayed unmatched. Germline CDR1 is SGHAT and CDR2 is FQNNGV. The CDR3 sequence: CASSLAGGRTEAFF. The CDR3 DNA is TGTGCCAGCAGCTTGGCAGGGGGTCGGACTGAAGCTTTCTTT.

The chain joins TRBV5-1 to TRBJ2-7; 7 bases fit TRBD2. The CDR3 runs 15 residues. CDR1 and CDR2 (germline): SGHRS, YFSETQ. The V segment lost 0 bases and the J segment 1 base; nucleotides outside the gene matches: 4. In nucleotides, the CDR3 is TGCGCCAGCAGCTTGGTCGCTAGCGGTTCCTACGAGCAGTACTTC. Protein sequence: CASSLVASGSYEQYF.

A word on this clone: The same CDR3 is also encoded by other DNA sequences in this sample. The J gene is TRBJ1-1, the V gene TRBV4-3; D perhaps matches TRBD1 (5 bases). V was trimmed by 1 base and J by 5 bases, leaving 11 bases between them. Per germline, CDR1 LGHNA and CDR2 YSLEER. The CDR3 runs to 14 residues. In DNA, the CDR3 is TGCGCCAGCAGCCAAGCCCTGGGGGGGACTGAAGCTTTCTTT. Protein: CASSQALGGTEAFF.

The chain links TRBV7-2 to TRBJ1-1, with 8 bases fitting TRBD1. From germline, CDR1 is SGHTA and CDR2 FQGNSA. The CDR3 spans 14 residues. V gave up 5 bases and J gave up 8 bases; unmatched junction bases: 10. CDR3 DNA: TGTGCCAGCAGCGAGGACAGGGCGAGGGGGGAAGCTTTCTTT. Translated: CASSEDRARGEAFF.

CDR3 in DNA: TGTGCCAGCAGCGTAAACGGACTAGCGGTTTATCAAGAGACCCAGTACTTC. This gives the protein CASSVNGLAVYQETQYF. J is TRBJ2-5 and V is TRBV7-9; 10 bases are a match to TRBD2. V lost 5 bases and J lost 2; bases outside the gene matches: 11. Germline V lookup: CDR1 SEHNR, CDR2 FQNEAQ (reference sequence). This CDR3 comprises 17 residues. Full variable domain (rest looked up from reference TRBV7-9 and TRBJ2-5): DTGVSQNPRHKITKRGQNVTFRCDPISEHNRLYWYRQTLGQGPEFLTYFQNEAQLEKSRLLSDRFSAERPKGSFSTLEIQRTEQGDSAMYLCASSVNGLAVYQETQYFGPGTRLLVL.

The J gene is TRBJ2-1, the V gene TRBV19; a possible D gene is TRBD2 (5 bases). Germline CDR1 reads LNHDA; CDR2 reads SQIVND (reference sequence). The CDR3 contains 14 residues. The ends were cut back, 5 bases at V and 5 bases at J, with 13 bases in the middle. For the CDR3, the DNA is TGTGCCAGTAGTTTCCAGTCGGGGAACAATGAGCAGTTCTTC. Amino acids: CASSFQSGNNEQFF.

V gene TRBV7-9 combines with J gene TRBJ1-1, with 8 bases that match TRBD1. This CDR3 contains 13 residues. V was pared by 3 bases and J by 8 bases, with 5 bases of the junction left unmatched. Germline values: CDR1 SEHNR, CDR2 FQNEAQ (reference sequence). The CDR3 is CASSFQGASEAFF. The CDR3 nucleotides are TGTGCCAGCAGCTTCCAGGGGGCGTCAGAAGCTTTCTTT.

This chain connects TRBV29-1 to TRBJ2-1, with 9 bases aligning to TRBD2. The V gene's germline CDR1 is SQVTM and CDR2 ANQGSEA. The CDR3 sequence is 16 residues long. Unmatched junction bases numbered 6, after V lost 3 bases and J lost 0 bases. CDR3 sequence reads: CSVDDLAGNSYNEQFF. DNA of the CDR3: TGCAGCGTTGACGATCTAGCGGGGAACTCCTACAATGAGCAGTTCTTC.

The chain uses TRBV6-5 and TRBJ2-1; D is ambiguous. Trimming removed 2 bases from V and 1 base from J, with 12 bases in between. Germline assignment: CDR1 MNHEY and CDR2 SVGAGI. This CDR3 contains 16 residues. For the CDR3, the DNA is TGTGCCAGCAGTTACACTATTTTTGGATCCTACAATGAGCAGTTCTTC. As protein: CASSYTIFGSYNEQFF.

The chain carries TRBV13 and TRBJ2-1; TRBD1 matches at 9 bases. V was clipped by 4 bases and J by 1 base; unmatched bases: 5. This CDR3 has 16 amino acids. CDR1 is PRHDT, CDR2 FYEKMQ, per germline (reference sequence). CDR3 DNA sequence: TGTGCCAGCAGCTCGCGGACAGGGGAATCCTACAATGAGCAGTTCTTC. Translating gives CASSSRTGESYNEQFF.

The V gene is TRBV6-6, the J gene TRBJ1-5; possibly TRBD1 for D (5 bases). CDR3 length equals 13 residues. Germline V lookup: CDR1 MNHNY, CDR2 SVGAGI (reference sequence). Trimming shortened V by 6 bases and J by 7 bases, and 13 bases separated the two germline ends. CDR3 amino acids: CASRDYQGQPQHF. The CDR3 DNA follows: TGTGCCAGCAGGGACTACCAGGGCCAGCCCCAGCATTTT.

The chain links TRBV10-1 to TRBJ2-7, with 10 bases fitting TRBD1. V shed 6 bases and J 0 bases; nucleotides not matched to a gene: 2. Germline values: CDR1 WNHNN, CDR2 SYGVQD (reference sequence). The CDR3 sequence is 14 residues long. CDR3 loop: CASSGTGDSYEQYF. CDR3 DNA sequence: TGCGCCAGCAGCGGGACAGGGGACTCCTACGAGCAGTACTTC.

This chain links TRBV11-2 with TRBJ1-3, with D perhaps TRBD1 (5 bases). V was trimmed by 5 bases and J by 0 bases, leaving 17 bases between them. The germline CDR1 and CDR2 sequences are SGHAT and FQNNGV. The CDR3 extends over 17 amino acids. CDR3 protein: CASSHIGTDRSGNTIYF. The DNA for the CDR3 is TGTGCCAGCAGCCATATAGGGACTGACCGCTCTGGAAACACCATATATTTT.

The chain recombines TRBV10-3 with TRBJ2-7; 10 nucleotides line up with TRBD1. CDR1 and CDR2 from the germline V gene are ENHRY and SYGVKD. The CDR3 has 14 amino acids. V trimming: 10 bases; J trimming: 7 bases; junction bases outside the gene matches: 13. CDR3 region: CATQRTGGMLEQYF. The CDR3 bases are TGTGCCACACAGAGGACAGGGGGGATGCTTGAGCAGTACTTC.

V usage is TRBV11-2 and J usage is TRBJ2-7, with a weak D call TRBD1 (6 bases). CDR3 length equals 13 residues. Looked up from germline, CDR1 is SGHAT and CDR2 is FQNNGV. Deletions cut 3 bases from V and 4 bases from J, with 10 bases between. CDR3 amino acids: CASSLRTAYEQYF. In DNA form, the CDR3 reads TGTGCCAGCAGCTTGAGGACAGCTTACGAGCAGTACTTC.

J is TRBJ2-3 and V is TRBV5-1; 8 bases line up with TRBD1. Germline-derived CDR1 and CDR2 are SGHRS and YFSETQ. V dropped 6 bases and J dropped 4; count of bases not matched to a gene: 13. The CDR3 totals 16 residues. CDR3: CASTRAGQGFADTQYF. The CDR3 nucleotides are TGCGCCAGCACCCGGGCCGGACAGGGATTCGCAGATACGCAGTATTTT.

CDR3 residues: CASSRQTSGTSYNEQFF. The DNA for the CDR3 is TGCGCCAGCAGCCGGCAGACTAGCGGGACCTCCTACAATGAGCAGTTCTTC. V and J are TRBV5-1 and TRBJ2-1, with TRBD2 matching over 11 bases. V dropped 4 bases and J dropped 0; count of bases not matched to a gene: 6. The CDR3 extends over 17 amino acids. The V gene's germline CDR1 is SGHRS and CDR2 YFSETQ.

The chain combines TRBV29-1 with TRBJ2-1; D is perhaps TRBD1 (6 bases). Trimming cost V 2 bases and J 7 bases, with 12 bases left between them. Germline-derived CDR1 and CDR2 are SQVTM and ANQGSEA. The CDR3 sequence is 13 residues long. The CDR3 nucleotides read TGCAGCGTTGAATGGGGCAGGGGAAATGAGCAGTTCTTC. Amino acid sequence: CSVEWGRGNEQFF.

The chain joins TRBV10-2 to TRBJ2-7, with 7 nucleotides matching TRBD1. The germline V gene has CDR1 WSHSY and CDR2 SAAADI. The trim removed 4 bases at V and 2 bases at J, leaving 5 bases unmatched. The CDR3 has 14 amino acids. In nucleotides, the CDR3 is TGCGCCAGCAGTGGGCGACAGGGAACCTACGAGCAGTACTTC. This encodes CASSGRQGTYEQYF.

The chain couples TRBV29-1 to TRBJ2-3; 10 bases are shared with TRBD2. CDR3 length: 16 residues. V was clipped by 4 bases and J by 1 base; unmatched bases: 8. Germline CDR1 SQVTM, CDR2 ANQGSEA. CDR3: CSVGRLAGEGTDTQYF. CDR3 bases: TGCAGCGTTGGTCGTCTAGCGGGAGAGGGCACAGATACGCAGTATTTT.

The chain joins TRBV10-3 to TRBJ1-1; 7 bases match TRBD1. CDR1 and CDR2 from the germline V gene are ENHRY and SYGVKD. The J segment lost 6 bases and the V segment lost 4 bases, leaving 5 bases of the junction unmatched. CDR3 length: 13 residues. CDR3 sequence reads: CAISGATGAEAFF. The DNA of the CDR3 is TGTGCCATCAGTGGAGCTACAGGGGCTGAAGCTTTCTTT.

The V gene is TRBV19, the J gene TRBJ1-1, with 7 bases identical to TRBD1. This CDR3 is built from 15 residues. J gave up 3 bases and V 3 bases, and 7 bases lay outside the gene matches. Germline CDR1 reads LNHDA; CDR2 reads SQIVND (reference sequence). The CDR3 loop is CASSILSGGYTEAFF. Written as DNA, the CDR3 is TGTGCCAGTAGTATTCTTTCAGGGGGGTACACTGAAGCTTTCTTT.

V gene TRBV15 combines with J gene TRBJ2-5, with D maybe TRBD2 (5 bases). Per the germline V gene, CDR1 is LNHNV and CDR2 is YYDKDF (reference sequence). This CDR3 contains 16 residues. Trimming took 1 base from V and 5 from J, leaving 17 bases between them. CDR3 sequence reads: CATSRAEAIRRETQYF. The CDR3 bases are TGTGCCACCAGCAGAGCGGAGGCGATCAGAAGGGAGACCCAGTACTTC.

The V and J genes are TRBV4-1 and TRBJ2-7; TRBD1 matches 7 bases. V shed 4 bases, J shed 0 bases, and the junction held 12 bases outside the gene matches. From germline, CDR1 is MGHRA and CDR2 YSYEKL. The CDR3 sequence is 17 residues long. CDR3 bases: TGCGCCAGCAGCCTATTTGCCCCGGGACAGACCTCCTACGAGCAGTACTTC. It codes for CASSLFAPGQTSYEQYF.

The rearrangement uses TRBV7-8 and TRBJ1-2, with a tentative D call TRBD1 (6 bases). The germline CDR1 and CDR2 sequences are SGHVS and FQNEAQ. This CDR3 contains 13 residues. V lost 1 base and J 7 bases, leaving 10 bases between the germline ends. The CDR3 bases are TGTGCCAGCAGCTTAGAGGCAGGGGCTGGCTACACCTTC. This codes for CASSLEAGAGYTF. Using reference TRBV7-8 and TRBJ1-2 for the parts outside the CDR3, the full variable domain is GAGVSQSPRYKVAKRGQDVALRCDPISGHVSLFWYQQALGQGPEFLTYFQNEAQLDKSGLPSDRFFAERPEGSVSTLKIQRTQQEDSAVYLCASSLEAGAGYTFGSGTRLTVV.

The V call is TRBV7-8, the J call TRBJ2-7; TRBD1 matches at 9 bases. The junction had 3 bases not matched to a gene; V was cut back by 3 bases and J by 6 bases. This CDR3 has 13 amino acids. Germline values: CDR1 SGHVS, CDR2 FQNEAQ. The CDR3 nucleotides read TGTGCCAGCAGCTTTGCGACAGGGGGCGAGCAGTACTTC. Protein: CASSFATGGEQYF.

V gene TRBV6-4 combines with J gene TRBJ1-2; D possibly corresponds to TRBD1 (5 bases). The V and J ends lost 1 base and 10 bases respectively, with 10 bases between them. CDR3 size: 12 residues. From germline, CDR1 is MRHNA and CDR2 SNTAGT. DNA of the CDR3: TGTGCCAGCAGTGACTTAACAGGACACTACACCTTC. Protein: CASSDLTGHYTF.